The 13 T cell receptor beta chains presented below share a single source sample, sequenced in a study of T-cell memory formation after mild COVID-19. TCRdb re-called the 5' RACE reads through MiXCR, storing one row per CDR3 protein. The sample includes about 400,000 distinct CDR3 sequences, roughly a quarter seen only once; the top ten take around 13%. Material for sequencing was PBMCs or a T cell subset sorted from them (not recorded which). The receptors stem from an adult woman who had mild COVID-19 (a few samples of this study predate the infection). Cell type and time point are not known.

This clonotype was seen only a few times. The chain combines TRBV4-1 with TRBJ1-4; D not certain. The CDR3 has 12 residues. V was trimmed by 2 bases and J by 10 bases, leaving 8 bases between them. Germline V gene lookup returns CDR1 MGHRA and CDR2 YSYEKL. The CDR3 DNA reads as TGCGCCAGCAGCCAAATGTGGGGAAAACTGTTTTTT. It yields the protein CASSQMWGKLFF.

The chain employs TRBV5-1 and TRBJ2-5; TRBD2 matches 10 bases. CDR3 length: 15 amino acids. CDR1 is SGHRS, CDR2 YFSETQ, per germline. V was clipped by 2 bases and J by 5 bases; unmatched bases: 6. The CDR3 reads CASSFTSGVRETQYF. DNA for the CDR3: TGCGCCAGCAGCTTCACTAGCGGGGTAAGGGAGACCCAGTACTTC.

This clonotype has a count of ten or more. The J gene is TRBJ2-7, the V gene TRBV27, with D unresolved. CDR3 length: 14 amino acids. Trimming cost V 1 base and J 3 bases, with 10 bases left between them. Per germline, CDR1 MNHEY and CDR2 SMNVEV (reference sequence). The CDR3 here is CASSLFRRSYEQYF. CDR3 sequence (DNA): TGTGCCAGCAGTTTATTCAGAAGAAGCTACGAGCAGTACTTC.

This sequence joins TRBV6-5 and TRBJ2-7, with 11 bases matching TRBD1. Trimming took 5 bases from V and 6 from J; bases not matched to a gene: 6. CDR3 length: 14 amino acids. Germline loops: CDR1 MNHEY, CDR2 SVGAGI. CDR3 in DNA: TGTGCCAGCAGTCACAGGGACAGGGGGGCCGAGCAGTACTTC. It specifies CASSHRDRGAEQYF.

A few counts support this clonotype. This chain links TRBV15 with TRBJ1-1; D ambiguous. This CDR3 contains 17 residues. Germline V lookup: CDR1 LNHNV, CDR2 YYDKDF (reference sequence). The V and J ends lost 2 bases and 3 bases respectively, with 19 bases between them. CDR3 in DNA: TGTGCCACCAGCAGAACGACTCGTGGGAGGAGGGACACTGAAGCTTTCTTT. Protein product: CATSRTTRGRRDTEAFF.

This clonotype was recorded a few times. The chain links TRBV20-1 to TRBJ1-1; TRBD1 might be the D (5 bases). V shed 6 bases and J shed 4 bases, with 9 bases lying between them. CDR3 size: 11 residues. The germline gives CDR1 DFQATT, CDR2 SNEGSKA (reference sequence). The chain's CDR3 is CSAMTVTEAFF. CDR3 nucleotide sequence: TGCAGTGCCATGACAGTCACTGAAGCTTTCTTT.

This clonotype has just a few counts. The rearrangement uses TRBV12-3 or TRBV12-4 and TRBJ1-3, with no clear D. Between the trimmed V and J ends, which lost 1 base and 8 bases, there was a span of 9 bases. The CDR3 is 13 residues long. The CDR3 protein is CASSLVPRDTIYF. CDR3 sequence (DNA): TGTGCCAGCAGTTTAGTGCCTAGGGACACCATATATTTT.

This clonotype was counted only a few times. The V call is TRBV27, the J call TRBJ1-1; D perhaps matches TRBD1 (6 bases). Trimming stripped 4 bases from V and 3 bases from J, with 15 bases between. This CDR3 region has 15 residues. CDR1 is MNHEY and CDR2 is SMNVEV in the germline V gene (reference sequence). CDR3 protein: CASSSPYTGHTEAFF. The CDR3, as DNA: TGTGCCAGCAGTTCTCCCTATACAGGGCACACTGAAGCTTTCTTT.

This clonotype showed up just a few times. The chain recombines TRBV11-2 with TRBJ1-4; weak D call: TRBD1 (6 bases). CDR3 length: 13 amino acids. Germline loops: CDR1 SGHAT, CDR2 FQNNGV. Trimming shortened V by 5 bases and J by 7 bases, and 11 bases separated the two germline ends. This chain's CDR3 is CASSRGAVEKLFF. The CDR3 nucleotides are TGTGCCAGCAGCCGGGGGGCAGTTGAAAAACTGTTTTTT.

This clonotype has a handful of counts. V is TRBV29-1 and J is TRBJ2-7, with D possibly matching TRBD1 (6 bases). Germline CDR1 and CDR2: SQVTM and ANQGSEA. V dropped 6 bases and J dropped 4 bases, with 16 bases sitting between them. The CDR3 covers 13 residues. CDR3 in amino acids: CSVRQDPQYEQYF. The CDR3, as DNA: TGCAGCGTGCGACAGGATCCCCAGTACGAGCAGTACTTC.

V usage is TRBV9 and J usage is TRBJ1-1; a weak D match, TRBD1 (6 bases). There are 16 residues in the CDR3. V lost 0 bases and J 1 base, leaving 13 bases between the germline ends. Per the germline V gene, CDR1 is SGDLS and CDR2 is YYNGEE. The chain's CDR3 is CASSVETGAQNTEAFF. For the CDR3, the DNA is TGTGCCAGCAGCGTAGAAACGGGGGCCCAGAACACTGAAGCTTTCTTT.

This clonotype was seen only a few times. The chain is built from TRBV29-1 and TRBJ2-1; no reliable D call. CDR1 is SQVTM, CDR2 ANQGSEA, per germline. Trimming shortened V by 5 bases and J by 0 bases, and 8 bases separated the two germline ends. This CDR3 spans 13 amino acids. The CDR3 loop is CSVPLPSYNEQFF. The CDR3, as DNA: TGCAGCGTTCCGCTACCCTCCTACAATGAGCAGTTCTTC.

This clonotype was seen only a few times. The genes are TRBV20-1 and TRBJ2-7; D is possibly TRBD1 (5 bases). The CDR3 runs 13 residues. The V gene's germline CDR1 is DFQATT and CDR2 SNEGSKA (reference sequence). V shed 0 bases and J shed 3 bases, with 9 bases lying between them. The CDR3 sequence is CSARDLRGYEQYF. CDR3 in DNA: TGCAGTGCTAGAGATCTTAGGGGCTACGAGCAGTACTTC.